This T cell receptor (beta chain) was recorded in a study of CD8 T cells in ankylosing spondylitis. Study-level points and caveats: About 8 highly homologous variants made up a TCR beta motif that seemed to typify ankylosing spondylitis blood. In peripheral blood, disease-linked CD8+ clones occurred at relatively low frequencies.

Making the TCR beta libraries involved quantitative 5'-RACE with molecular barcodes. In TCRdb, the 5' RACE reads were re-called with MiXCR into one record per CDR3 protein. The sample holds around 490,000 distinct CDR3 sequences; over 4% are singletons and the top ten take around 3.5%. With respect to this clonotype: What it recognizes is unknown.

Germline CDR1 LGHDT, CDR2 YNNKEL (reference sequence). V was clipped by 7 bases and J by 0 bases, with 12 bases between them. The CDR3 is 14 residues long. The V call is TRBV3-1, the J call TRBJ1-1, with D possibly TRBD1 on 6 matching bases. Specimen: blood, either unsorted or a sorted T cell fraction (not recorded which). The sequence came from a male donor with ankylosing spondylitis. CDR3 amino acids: CASTKGGLNTEAFF. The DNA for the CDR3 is TGTGCCAGCACTAAGGGGGGCTTGAACACTGAAGCTTTCTTT.